This is a list of T cell receptor beta chains from one sample in a study of beta chain features in type 1 diabetes. Assay: immunoSEQ multiplex PCR; the TCRdb copy retains only in-frame clones and omits some. The sample lists about 900,000 clones, roughly 16% occurring once. Sequencing was performed on naive CD4+ T cells from blood. The receptors derive from a young woman in good health. Each CDR3 is given with its conserved first and last residue. D genes are given only for firm matches. Rows may omit the clone size; those that give it use once, few, many or a size class.

j_gene,v_gene,d_gene,abundance,len,CDR3nt,CDR3aa
TRBJ2-7,TRBV28,.,.,17,TGTGCCAGCATTCCTCCCGTGGGCCAGGATACAACCTACGAGCAGTACTTC,CASIPPVGQDTTYEQYF
TRBJ1-4,TRBV9,.,few,13,TGTGCCAGCAGCGTATCTGGGAATGAAAAACTGTTTTTT,CASSVSGNEKLFF
TRBJ2-4,TRBV2,.,few,14,TGTGCCAGCAGACCAACACGGCCCAAAAACATTCAGTACTTC,CASRPTRPKNIQYF
TRBJ2-1,TRBV7-2,TRBD2,few,16,TGTGCCAGCCACATTGGGGGAGGGATTACAAGGAATGAGCAGTTCTTC,CASHIGGGITRNEQFF
TRBJ2-5,TRBV5-6,.,.,14,TGTGCCAGCAGCTTGGTCCCGGCGATGGGGACCCAGTACTTC,CASSLVPAMGTQYF
TRBJ1-5,TRBV5-1,.,few,15,TGCGCCAGCAGCTTGCAGGGAGGGGGAAATCAGCCCCAGCATTTT,CASSLQGGGNQPQHF
TRBJ2-3,TRBV7-2,.,.,12,TGTGCCAGCAGCTCGAGGGGGAATACGCAGTATTTT,CASSSRGNTQYF
TRBJ2-7,TRBV7-9,.,few,15,TGTGCCAGCAGCTTCGGCAGTCTCGGTGCCTACGAGCAGTACTTC,CASSFGSLGAYEQYF
TRBJ2-3,TRBV21-1,.,few,19,TGTGCCAGCAGCGGCCTGACTAGCGGGAGAGGGGGGGGCACAGATACGCAGTATTTT,CASSGLTSGRGGGTDTQYF
TRBJ2-1,TRBV5-4,.,.,13,TGTGCCAGCAGCTTTGTAGCAGCCAATGAGCAGTTCTTC,CASSFVAANEQFF
TRBJ2-5,TRBV28,TRBD2,.,14,TGTGCCAGCACCCTAGGCGGGAGCCTCGAGACCCAGTACTTC,CASTLGGSLETQYF
TRBJ1-2,TRBV18,.,.,15,TGTGCCAGCTCACCACGCGACACCGCGAACTATGGCTACACCTTC,CASSPRDTANYGYTF
TRBJ1-2,TRBV4-2,.,few,15,TGTGCCAGCACCCTCATAGGTACAGGGAACTATGGCTACACCTTC,CASTLIGTGNYGYTF